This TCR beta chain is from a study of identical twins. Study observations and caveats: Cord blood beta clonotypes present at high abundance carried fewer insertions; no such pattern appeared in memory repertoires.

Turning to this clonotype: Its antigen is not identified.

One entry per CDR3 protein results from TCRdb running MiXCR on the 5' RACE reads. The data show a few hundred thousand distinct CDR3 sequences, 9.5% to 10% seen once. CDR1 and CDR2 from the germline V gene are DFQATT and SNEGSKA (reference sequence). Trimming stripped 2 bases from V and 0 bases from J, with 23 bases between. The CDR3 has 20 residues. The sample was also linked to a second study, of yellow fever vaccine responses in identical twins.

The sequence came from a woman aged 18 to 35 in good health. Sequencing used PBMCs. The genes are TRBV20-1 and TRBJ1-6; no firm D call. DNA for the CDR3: TGCAGTGCTAGATCGGCTCAAAACCCGATTTGGGGCTCCTATAATTCACCCCTCCACTTT. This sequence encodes CSARSAQNPIWGSYNSPLHF.